This TCR beta chain was obtained from a study of response to subunit inactivated influenza vaccine. Study results and limitations: Only a handful of new T cells, the authors suggested, are recruited with each seasonal influenza vaccination.

Deletions cut 3 bases from V and 8 bases from J, with 16 bases between. CDR3 length: 14 residues. Germline V CDR1 and CDR2: MDHEN, SYDVKM. Concerning this clonotype itself: Its antigen is not known.

MiXCR, applied by TCRdb to the RT-PCR reads, yields one record per CDR3 protein. The data contain about 700,000 distinct CDR3 sequences, 14% of them singletons. The J gene is TRBJ1-2, the V gene TRBV28; TRBD1 is a possible D gene (6 bases). This TCR derives from a man over 45 who received an inactivated influenza vaccine. Sequencing used PBMCs from blood, obtained approximately 15 days before vaccination. The CDR3 loop is CASSFGGGATGYTF. CDR3 sequence (DNA): TGTGCCAGCAGTTTTGGGGGGGGCGCGACGGGCTACACCTTC.